What follows are 24 T cell receptor beta chains derived from one specimen sequenced in a study of T cell responses to AZD1222 COVID-19 vaccine. The repertoire was sequenced with immunoSEQ multiplex PCR; TCRdb's copy has only in-frame clones and lacks some. The sample lists about 150,000 clones, approximately 91% seen once, with over 6% in the top ten. Source: peripheral blood, taken after recovery from COVID-19. The receptor source for this set is an adult who had recovered from COVID-19.

The chain recombines TRBV7-2 with TRBJ2-5; possibly TRBD2 for D (6 bases). V lost 5 bases to trimming and J lost 2 bases, with 12 bases between them. CDR3 size: 14 residues. Looked up from germline, CDR1 is SGHTA and CDR2 is FQGNSA. CDR3 nucleotide sequence: TGTGCCAGCAGCCTCCGGAGGGTACAAGAGACCCAGTACTTC. Its translation: CASSLRRVQETQYF.

This rearrangement joins TRBV7-9 to TRBJ2-6; D possibly matches TRBD1 or TRBD2 (5 bases each). The germline CDR1 and CDR2 sequences are SEHNR and FQNEAQ (reference sequence). The CDR3 consists of 16 residues. Trimming removed 6 bases at V and 0 bases at J, with 12 bases between. CDR3 nucleotides: TGTGCCAGCAGTCCCGGGACGGACTCTGGGGCCAACGTCCTGACTTTC. It encodes CASSPGTDSGANVLTF.

This chain uses TRBV11-2 with TRBJ2-3, with 8 positions matching TRBD2. The germline V gene has CDR1 SGHAT and CDR2 FQNNGV. This CDR3 contains 16 residues. With V trimmed by 3 bases and J by 4 bases, 9 bases remained unmatched. CDR3 loop: CASSLGAGADADTQYF. CDR3 coding DNA: TGTGCCAGCAGCTTGGGAGCGGGAGCAGACGCAGATACGCAGTATTTT.

The gene calls are TRBV5-1 and TRBJ1-2; no reliable D call. V shed 2 bases and J shed 8 bases, with 19 bases lying between them. The CDR3 runs to 15 residues. Germline V gene data show CDR1 as SGHRS and CDR2 as YFSETQ. CDR3 loop: CASSFFDKYEGGYTF. The CDR3 DNA follows: TGCGCCAGCAGCTTCTTCGACAAGTACGAAGGGGGCTACACCTTC. The variable domain in full, completed from reference TRBV5-1 and TRBJ1-2, reads KAGVTQTPRYLIKTRGQQVTLSCSPISGHRSVSWYQQTPGQGLQFLFEYFSETQRNKGNFPGRFSGRQFSNSRSEMNVSTLELGDSALYLCASSFFDKYEGGYTFGSGTRLTVV.

V is TRBV5-1 and J is TRBJ1-1; D is uncertain. From germline, CDR1 is SGHRS and CDR2 YFSETQ. The V end lost 2 bases, the J end lost 0 bases, and 5 bases lay between the germline ends. This CDR3 region has 13 residues. CDR3 region: CASSFELNTEAFF. The CDR3 DNA reads as TGCGCCAGCAGCTTCGAGTTGAACACTGAAGCTTTCTTT.

The V and J genes are TRBV9 and TRBJ2-7; 11 nucleotides line up with TRBD2. The CDR3 is made up of 17 amino acids. V shed 0 bases, J shed 3 bases, and the junction held 8 bases outside the gene matches. CDR1 is SGDLS and CDR2 is YYNGEE in the germline V gene. The CDR3 DNA follows: TGTGCCAGCAGCGTAGGAATAGCGGGAGGGGCCGTCTACGAGCAGTACTTC. This sequence encodes CASSVGIAGGAVYEQYF.

V gene TRBV4-2 combines with J gene TRBJ1-4, with 7 bases identical to TRBD1. Germline assignment: CDR1 LGHNA and CDR2 YNFKEQ. This CDR3 is built from 15 residues. With V trimmed by 6 bases and J by 4 bases, 8 bases remained unmatched. The CDR3 nucleotides are TGTGCCAGCAGACCGAGACAGGGTTTTAATGAAAAACTGTTTTTT. Translated, it gives CASRPRQGFNEKLFF.

This clone was recorded only once. CDR3 in amino acids: CAITQGADQPQHF. DNA of the CDR3: TGTGCCATCACCCAGGGGGCGGATCAGCCCCAGCATTTT. The chain joins TRBV10-3 to TRBJ1-5; 8 bases are a match to TRBD1. Germline trimming cut 7 bases from V and 5 bases from J; bases unmatched to any gene: 4. From germline, CDR1 is ENHRY and CDR2 SYGVKD. There are 13 residues in the CDR3.

The V call is TRBV10-1, the J call TRBJ1-1; D unclear. The CDR3 loop spans 12 amino acids. From germline, CDR1 is WNHNN and CDR2 SYGVQD (reference sequence). V was shortened by 8 bases and J by 1 base, with 8 bases between the two germline ends. The CDR3 loop reads CASHSSNTEAFF. The CDR3 DNA is TGCGCCAGCCATTCCTCGAACACTGAAGCTTTCTTT.

The chain links TRBV5-4 to TRBJ1-1; no firm D call. Per the germline V gene, CDR1 is SGHNT and CDR2 is YYREEE (reference sequence). Trimming removed 4 bases from V and 1 base from J, with 11 bases in between. The CDR3 is 14 residues long. The CDR3 region is CASSLSSSNTEAFF. DNA for the CDR3: TGTGCCAGCAGCCTCTCATCCTCGAACACTGAAGCTTTCTTT.

The rearrangement uses TRBV11-3 and TRBJ2-1, with 7 bases matching TRBD2. The CDR3 sequence is 15 residues long. Losses at the gene ends were 0 bases for V and 5 bases for J; bases not matched to a gene: 4. CDR1 is SGHNT, CDR2 YENEEA, per germline. CDR3 sequence (DNA): TGTGCCAGCAGCTTAGACTCGCTAGCGGACAATGAGCAGTTCTTC. Protein product: CASSLDSLADNEQFF.

This chain uses TRBV15 with TRBJ2-3; D might be TRBD2 (6 bases). The germline V and J ends were trimmed by 5 bases and 8 bases, with 8 bases remaining between them. The CDR3 contains 11 residues. Germline V CDR1 and CDR2: LNHNV, YYDKDF (reference sequence). CDR3 protein: CATSVAVTQYF. The DNA of the CDR3 is TGTGCCACCAGCGTAGCGGTTACGCAGTATTTT.

This clone was recorded a few times. This chain uses TRBV3-1 (or the pseudogene TRBV3-2) with TRBJ2-1; 10 positions match TRBD2. V shed 1 base, J shed 8 bases, and the junction held 5 bases outside the gene matches. The germline V gene has CDR1 LGHDT and CDR2 YNNKEL (reference sequence). The CDR3 loop spans 15 amino acids. CDR3: CASSQASSGRYEQFF. The CDR3 nucleotides are TGTGCCAGCAGCCAAGCGTCTAGCGGGAGATATGAGCAGTTCTTC.

The chain has TRBV24-1 and TRBJ2-5; TRBD2 agrees at 8 bases. Germline V gene data show CDR1 as KGHDR and CDR2 as SFDVKD. V trimming: 1 base; J trimming: 4 bases; junction bases outside the gene matches: 7. The CDR3 contains 16 residues. The DNA for the CDR3 is TGTGCCACCAGTGATTTCGGTAGCGGGATGAGAGAGACCCAGTACTTC. This encodes CATSDFGSGMRETQYF.

The chain employs TRBV19 and TRBJ1-5; 10 bases are shared with TRBD1. V trimming: 7 bases; J trimming: 6 bases; junction bases outside the gene matches: 6. From germline, CDR1 is LNHDA and CDR2 SQIVND (reference sequence). This CDR3 contains 14 residues. For the CDR3, the DNA is TGTGCCAGTAATTCCGGGACAGGGGTTCAGCCCCAGCATTTT. Its translation is CASNSGTGVQPQHF.

CDR3 in DNA: TGTGCCAGCAGTTTATCCAGGGGGCGGACCGGGGAGCTGTTTTTT. Translation: CASSLSRGRTGELFF. The chain joins TRBV27 to TRBJ2-2; 8 bases fit TRBD1. The CDR3 has 15 amino acids. V was pared by 0 bases and J by 5 bases, with 2 bases of the junction left unmatched. Germline CDR1 and CDR2: MNHEY and SMNVEV (reference sequence).

V usage is TRBV7-2 and J usage is TRBJ1-6; D not resolved. Germline CDR1 reads SGHTA; CDR2 reads FQGNSA. The length of the CDR3 is 13 residues. Deletions cut 7 bases from V and 13 bases from J, with 17 bases between. The CDR3 region has the DNA TGTGCCAGCACCTTGACTGGGAGCGGGCCCCTCCACTTT. It is translated as CASTLTGSGPLHF.

The sample holds a few counts of this clone. This sample includes further DNA sequences coding for the same CDR3. The chain employs TRBV3-1 (or the pseudogene TRBV3-2) and TRBJ1-5, with TRBD1 matching over 9 bases. The length of the CDR3 is 15 residues. Looked up from germline, CDR1 is LGHDT and CDR2 is YNNKEL (reference sequence). J was trimmed by 3 bases and V by 4 bases; bases with no gene match: 4. CDR3: CASSLGQGINQPQHF. CDR3 DNA: TGTGCCAGCAGCCTGGGACAGGGTATCAATCAGCCCCAGCATTTT.

The J gene is TRBJ1-5, the V gene TRBV5-1, with D possibly TRBD1 on 6 matching bases. V dropped 0 bases and J dropped 4 bases, with 11 bases sitting between them. In germline, CDR1 is SGHRS, CDR2 YFSETQ. The CDR3 is made up of 15 amino acids. This CDR3 reads CASSLDGGPNQPQHF. CDR3 DNA sequence: TGCGCCAGCAGCTTGGATGGGGGCCCAAATCAGCCCCAGCATTTT.

The rearrangement uses TRBV5-6 and TRBJ1-5; TRBD1 matches at 7 bases. J lost 0 bases, V lost 4 bases, and 7 bases had no gene match. The CDR3 has 16 amino acids. Germline V CDR1 and CDR2: SGHDT, YYEEEE. The CDR3 sequence: CASSTWTGYSNQPQHF. CDR3 bases: TGTGCCAGCAGCACATGGACAGGTTATAGCAATCAGCCCCAGCATTTT.

The chain uses TRBV4-1 and TRBJ1-2, with D unclear. Trimming cost V 0 bases and J 7 bases, with 3 bases left between them. This CDR3 is built from 11 residues. CDR1 and CDR2 from the germline V gene are MGHRA and YSYEKL. The CDR3 sequence is CASSQDSGYTF. DNA of the CDR3: TGCGCCAGCAGCCAAGATAGTGGCTACACCTTC.

The chain carries TRBV18 and TRBJ2-6; the match to TRBD1 covers 8 bases. This CDR3 spans 17 amino acids. Trimming took 3 bases from V and 0 from J; bases not matched to a gene: 4. Germline values: CDR1 KGHSH, CDR2 LQKENI. CDR3 DNA: TGTGCCAGCTCACCGGACAGGGCTTCCTCTGGGGCCAACGTCCTGACTTTC. Translated, it gives CASSPDRASSGANVLTF.

CDR3 in amino acids: CASSPTGVSTDTQYF. The CDR3 bases are TGTGCCAGCTCACCAACCGGGGTTAGCACAGATACGCAGTATTTT. This chain joins TRBV18 and TRBJ2-3; the D gene is possibly TRBD2 (5 bases). V lost 2 bases, J lost 0 bases, and 9 bases lay in between. This CDR3 contains 15 residues. CDR1 KGHSH and CDR2 LQKENI come from the germline V gene. Looking up the rest from reference TRBV18 and TRBJ2-3 gives the full variable domain: NAGVMQNPRHLVRRRGQEARLRCSPMKGHSHVYWYRQLPEEGLKFMVYLQKENIIDESGMPKERFSAEFPKEGPSILRIQQVVRGDSAAYFCASSPTGVSTDTQYFGPGTRLTVL.

This chain uses TRBV25-1 with TRBJ2-3; maybe TRBD2 (5 bases). Germline CDR1 reads MGHDK; CDR2 reads SYGVNS. Trimming pared 9 bases from V and 5 bases from J, leaving 21 bases between. The CDR3 is 15 residues long. CDR3 sequence (DNA): TGTGCCAGACAACCCCGGCAGGCCGGAGGAGATACGCAGTATTTT. Protein: CARQPRQAGGDTQYF. The entire variable domain, with the rest obtained from reference TRBV25-1 and TRBJ2-3, is as follows: EADIYQTPRYLVIGTGKKITLECSQTMGHDKMYWYQQDPGMELHLIHYSYGVNSTEKGDLSSESTVSRIRTEHFPLTLESARPSHTSQYLCARQPRQAGGDTQYFGPGTRLTVL.